Listed below are T cell receptor beta chains from one sample, sequenced in a study of OX40 agonist ivuxolimab in advanced cancers. Clones were read by immunoSEQ multiplex PCR, and TCRdb kept only the in-frame ones, dropping some. Of over 65,000 clones in the sample, about nine tenths were seen once. Specimen: CD4+ or CD8+ T cells sorted from blood, collected in a trial of the OX40 agonist ivuxolimab. These receptors were collected from an adult with an advanced solid tumor such as melanoma, head and neck, liver or kidney cancer. The CDR3 runs from the conserved cysteine through the conserved F or W. The order of the fields is clone size, D gene, V gene, J gene, CDR3 DNA, CDR3 protein. D genes are given only for firm matches. Clone size, where shown, is once, few, many, or a class for clones that have expanded.

-	-	TRBV7-2	TRBJ1-2	TGTGCCAGCAGCTTACTCCCGGGGGGGCGGGATGGCTACACCTTC	CASSLLPGGRDGYTF
once	-	TRBV7-8	TRBJ2-3	TGTGCCAGCAGCTTAGTAGCGCCAACTAGCACAGATACGCAGTATTTT	CASSLVAPTSTDTQYF
-	-	TRBV5-1	TRBJ1-5	TGCGCCAGCAGCTTGGGCGGGACGGACAATCAGCCCCAGCATTTT	CASSLGGTDNQPQHF
-	-	TRBV6-5	TRBJ1-2	TGTGCCAGCAGTTACCAAAAGACTAACTATGGCTACACCTTC	CASSYQKTNYGYTF
-	TRBD2	TRBV9	TRBJ2-7	TGTGCCAGCAGCGTATGGGGGGGAGGATACGAGCAGTACTTC	CASSVWGGGYEQYF
-	TRBD2	TRBV19	TRBJ2-1	TGTGCCAGTAGTATGTGGCTAGCGGGGGGCTACAATGAGCAGTTCTTC	CASSMWLAGGYNEQFF
-	-	TRBV11-2	TRBJ2-7	TGTGCCAGCAGCTTAGGGACCCAGAGGGAGCAGTACTTC	CASSLGTQREQYF
-	TRBD1	TRBV7-8	TRBJ1-3	TGTGCCAGCAGCTTTGGACAGGGCTCTGGAAACACCATATATTTT	CASSFGQGSGNTIYF
-	TRBD2	TRBV5-1	TRBJ2-2	TGCGCCAGCAGCTTTTCCGGAGCGGGAGTAGGCACCGGGGAGCTGTTTTTT	CASSFSGAGVGTGELFF
-	-	TRBV19	TRBJ1-3	TGTGCCAGTACTTCGTCGGGGGTCTCTGGAAACACCATATATTTT	CASTSSGVSGNTIYF
-	TRBD1	TRBV9	TRBJ2-3	TGTGCCAGCAGCTCCCGGGACAGTAGCACAGATACGCAGTATTTT	CASSSRDSSTDTQYF
-	-	TRBV5-6	TRBJ2-1	TGTGCCAGCAGCTTCCCGACTCCTTCCAATGAGCAGTTCTTC	CASSFPTPSNEQFF
-	TRBD1	TRBV5-4	TRBJ2-5	TGTGCCAGCAGCTTCCAGGACAGGTCCCAGACCCAGTACTTC	CASSFQDRSQTQYF
-	TRBD2	TRBV9	TRBJ2-5	TGTGCCAGCAGCGTAGGTCTGGGTAGCGGGGACCAAGAGACCCAGTACTTC	CASSVGLGSGDQETQYF
-	TRBD2	TRBV7-9	TRBJ2-1	TGTGCCAGCAGCCCCCTCCGCGGGGGTTTGCAGTTCTTC	CASSPLRGGLQFF
-	TRBD2	TRBV11-3	TRBJ2-1	TGTGCCAGCAGCTTAGGGCTAGCGGTCAATGAGCAGTTCTTC	CASSLGLAVNEQFF
-	-	TRBV6-6	TRBJ2-7	TGTGCCAGCAGTTACCGTCTTTCCTACGAGCAGTACTTC	CASSYRLSYEQYF
-	-	TRBV12-5	TRBJ1-1	TGTGCTAGTGGTTTGTCAGGCCGGAGGACTGAAGCTTTCTTT	CASGLSGRRTEAFF
-	-	TRBV18	TRBJ2-7	TGTGCCAGCTCACCAGATGGGCAGCCCAGTTCGGAGCAGTACTTC	CASSPDGQPSSEQYF
-	TRBD1	TRBV15	TRBJ2-1	TGTGCCACCAGCGCCAAGGGACAGGGGGGTGGTGAGCAGTTCTTC	CATSAKGQGGGEQFF
-	-	TRBV7-2	TRBJ2-3	TGTGCCAGCAGCCCAGGCGGTGCAGATACGCAGTATTTT	CASSPGGADTQYF
-	TRBD2	TRBV27	TRBJ2-3	TGTGCCAGCAGCACCTCAGGCGGGAGAAGGGCAGATACGCAGTATTTT	CASSTSGGRRADTQYF
once	-	TRBV30	TRBJ1-4	TGTGCCTGTTCACGGTCAACTAATGAAAAACTGTTTTTT	CACSRSTNEKLFF
-	TRBD2	TRBV5-5	TRBJ2-2	TGTGCCAGCAGCTCTCATTTGGTGCGGGAGCACGGGGAGCTGTTTTTT	CASSSHLVREHGELFF
-	-	TRBV5-6	TRBJ2-7	TGTGCCAGCAGCTTCCCCGGGGCGTCCTCCTACGAGCAGTACTTC	CASSFPGASSYEQYF
-	TRBD1	TRBV11-3	TRBJ2-5	TGTGCCAGCAGCCCAGGACAGGGCTGGGAGACCCAGTACTTC	CASSPGQGWETQYF
once	-	TRBV30	TRBJ2-3	TGTGCCTGGAGTGTGGACTGGGCTGATACGCAGTATTTT	CAWSVDWADTQYF
-	TRBD2	TRBV13	TRBJ2-5	TGTGCCAGCAGTTCAACAACGGGACTAGCGGGAGGGCCTGGTGAGACCCAGTACTTC	CASSSTTGLAGGPGETQYF
once	TRBD2	TRBV28	TRBJ2-1	TGTGCCAGCAGTCCCCTGGTACCGGGACTAGCGTCCGATGAGCAGTTCTTC	CASSPLVPGLASDEQFF
-	TRBD1	TRBV9	TRBJ2-2	TGTGCCAGCAACCGGGACAGGGGAGCCGGGGAGCTGTTTTTT	CASNRDRGAGELFF
-	-	TRBV5-4	TRBJ1-3	TGTGCCAGCAGCTCCGGAGGCAGGGGTGGAAACACCATATATTTT	CASSSGGRGGNTIYF
-	-	TRBV20-1	TRBJ1-2	TGCAGTGCCTTCTCAGGGAAGGGCACCTTC	CSAFSGKGTF
-	-	TRBV5-1	TRBJ2-2	TGCGCCAGCAGCTTGGTCGGGGGCGCGAACACCGGGGAGCTGTTTTTT	CASSLVGGANTGELFF
-	TRBD2	TRBV7-2	TRBJ2-1	TGTGCCAGCGGAAAAATGACTAGCGGGGCCCAGGATGAGCAGTTCTTC	CASGKMTSGAQDEQFF
-	TRBD2	TRBV30	TRBJ2-7	TGTGCCTGGAGCAACATCCGGGAGGAGGACTACGAGCAGTACTTC	CAWSNIREEDYEQYF
-	-	TRBV4-1	TRBJ2-7	TGCGCCAGCAGTTCAAACACGTGGGGAGGCAGGTACGAGCAGTACTTC	CASSSNTWGGRYEQYF
-	TRBD1	TRBV27	TRBJ1-2	TGTGCCAGCAGTTTCCTGGGACAGGGGGTCGGCTACACCTTC	CASSFLGQGVGYTF
-	-	TRBV5-1	TRBJ1-2	TGCGCCAGCAGCTTGGCCCTGGGCCATAATACGGATGGCTACACCTTC	CASSLALGHNTDGYTF
-	TRBD1	TRBV30	TRBJ1-2	TGTGCCTGGAGTAACAGGGGGCAAGGTGGCTACACCTTC	CAWSNRGQGGYTF
-	-	TRBV28	TRBJ1-6	TGTGGAGTGAGGTCCTCCTATAATTCACCCCTCCACTTT	CGVRSSYNSPLHF
-	TRBD2	TRBV14	TRBJ2-3	TGTGCCAGCAGCCCCAGACTAGCGGGAGATACGCAGTATTTT	CASSPRLAGDTQYF
-	TRBD2	TRBV30	TRBJ2-5	TGTGCCTGGAGCCTAAGGCGGCTAGCGGGAGGGCCATCGGAGACCCAGTACTTC	CAWSLRRLAGGPSETQYF
once	-	TRBV5-1	TRBJ2-3	TGCGCCAGCAGCTTGGATGGGGGGGCCGGAACAGATACGCAGTATTTT	CASSLDGGAGTDTQYF
-	TRBD2	TRBV6-1	TRBJ2-1	TGTGCCAGCAGTGAATGGGCGGGAGGACTTCTGAGTGTCTTC	CASSEWAGGLLSVF
-	-	TRBV28	TRBJ1-3	TGTGCCAGCAGTTCTCAGGGGACGAGCTCTGGAAACACCATATATTTT	CASSSQGTSSGNTIYF
-	-	TRBV30	TRBJ2-3	TGTGCCTGGAGTGAGGCTTCCCCAGATACGCAGTATTTT	CAWSEASPDTQYF
-	TRBD1	TRBV11-2	TRBJ2-7	TGTGCCAGCAGCTTAGACCGGGACAGCTCCTACGAGCAGTACTTC	CASSLDRDSSYEQYF
-	-	TRBV11-3	TRBJ1-1	TGTGCCAGCAGCTTAGCCAGAATAGATGAAGCTTTCTTT	CASSLARIDEAFF
-	-	TRBV7-3	TRBJ2-1	TGTGCCAGCAGCTCAGCCGCCGGGGGCTACAATGAGCAGTTCTTC	CASSSAAGGYNEQFF
-	TRBD2	TRBV29-1	TRBJ2-6	TGCAGCGTTGGGGGTGCGACTAGCGGGAGCGAAGGGGTCAACGTCCTGACTTTC	CSVGGATSGSEGVNVLTF
-	TRBD1	TRBV19	TRBJ1-1	TGTGCCAGTAGTATAGCATGGACAGGGAACACTGAAGCTTTCTTT	CASSIAWTGNTEAFF
-	-	TRBV2	TRBJ2-2	TGTGCCAGCAGAAAAACACACCTCATCGGGGAGCTGTTTTTT	CASRKTHLIGELFF